The clone carrying this T cell receptor (beta chain) was seen at least ten times. Its target is not known. TCRdb re-derived calls from the 5' RACE reads in MiXCR, one entry per CDR3 protein. The data show around 330,000 distinct CDR3 sequences, with around 10% seen just once and roughly 9.5% held by the top ten. CDR3 length: 14 residues. The junction had 9 bases not matched to a gene; V was cut back by 6 bases and J by 2 bases. Per the germline V gene, CDR1 is DFQATT and CDR2 is SNEGSKA (reference sequence). The data originate from a study of CD8 T cells in ankylosing spondylitis. Study results and caveats: Earlier authors reported some of these motif variants in reactive arthritis synovial fluid and blood. About 8 highly homologous variants formed a TCR beta motif that appeared characteristic of ankylosing spondylitis blood.

Source material: blood, either unsorted or a sorted T cell fraction (not recorded which). This receptor was identified in a female donor with ankylosing spondylitis or in good health (not recorded which). The chain links TRBV20-1 to TRBJ2-5; 7 nucleotides agree with TRBD1. The CDR3 region has the DNA TGCAGTGCCATTCCGGGACAGCGGCAAGAGACCCAGTACTTC. Translated: CSAIPGQRQETQYF.